The 21 T cell receptor beta chains presented below share a single source sample, sequenced in a study of shared clonotypes between healthy human individuals. Method: immunoSEQ multiplex PCR; TCRdb's copy keeps in-frame clones and lacks some. The sample has roughly 2.5 million clones, just over 90% seen once. Input material: naive CD4+ T cells sorted from blood. The subset denotes: CD45RA+ positively selected. The receptors derive from a man younger than 35 in good health.

This chain uses TRBV6-5 with TRBJ1-3; no reliable D call. The CDR3 consists of 15 residues. Trimming left V 0 bases short and J 0 bases short, with 6 bases between. CDR1 and CDR2 (germline): MNHEY, SVGAGI. This CDR3 is CASSYSWRSGNTIYF. The CDR3 DNA reads as TGTGCCAGCAGTTACTCTTGGCGCTCTGGAAACACCATATATTTT.

The chain couples TRBV5-4 to TRBJ2-1, with D possibly TRBD2 on 5 matching bases. The ends were cut back, 0 bases at V and 12 bases at J, with 10 bases in the middle. Germline lookup yields CDR1 SGHNT and CDR2 YYREEE (reference sequence). The CDR3 has 12 residues. CDR3 nucleotides: TGTGCCAGCAGCTTGGACGGCGGAGGGCAGTTCTTC. It is translated as CASSLDGGGQFF.

This chain joins TRBV11-2 and TRBJ1-6; no clear D. The V gene's germline CDR1 is SGHAT and CDR2 FQNNGV. Trimming removed 5 bases from V and 9 bases from J, with 17 bases in between. The CDR3 has 15 amino acids. CDR3 region: CASSLLQGVGSPLHF. The CDR3 coding sequence is TGTGCCAGCAGCCTCCTTCAAGGCGTGGGTTCACCCCTCCACTTT.

The rearrangement uses TRBV5-5 and TRBJ2-3; D is unclear. The CDR3 covers 12 residues. Germline lookup yields CDR1 SGHKS and CDR2 YYEKEE (reference sequence). The V end lost 2 bases, the J end lost 4 bases, and 5 bases lay between the germline ends. CDR3: CASSFQSDTQYF. DNA of the CDR3: TGTGCCAGCAGCTTTCAGTCAGATACGCAGTATTTT.

Turning to this clone: Just one base apart from a much larger clone, this may be a read error. The rearrangement uses TRBV7-8 and TRBJ1-1; D call uncertain. This CDR3 is built from 13 residues. The V and J ends lost 4 bases and 1 base respectively, with 7 bases between them. Per the germline V gene, CDR1 is SGHVS and CDR2 is FQNEAQ. The CDR3 nucleotides are TGTGCCAGCAGCTCGGCAGGGAACACTGAAGCTTTCTTT. This gives the protein CASSSAGNTEAFF.

The V call is TRBV19, the J call TRBJ2-7, with D uncertain. The ends were cut back, 5 bases at V and 1 base at J, with 18 bases in the middle. From germline, CDR1 is LNHDA and CDR2 SQIVND (reference sequence). The CDR3 covers 16 residues. CDR3 DNA: TGTGCCAGTAGTTGGCGACACGGATCCCCGTCCTACGAGCAGTACTTC. It specifies CASSWRHGSPSYEQYF.

The chain uses TRBV6-1 and TRBJ1-5, with D maybe TRBD1 (5 bases). This CDR3 spans 14 amino acids. Trimming removed 3 bases at V and 3 bases at J, with 9 bases between. Germline values: CDR1 MNHNS, CDR2 SASEGT. CDR3 nucleotides: TGTGCCAGCAGTGAGGGGGTGTTCAATCAGCCCCAGCATTTT. Translation: CASSEGVFNQPQHF.

The J gene is TRBJ1-6, the V gene TRBV6-6, with no clear D. V was pared by 0 bases and J by 5 bases, with 11 bases between. CDR1 and CDR2 from the germline V gene are MNHNY and SVGAGI (reference sequence). This CDR3 region has 16 residues. CDR3 region: CASSYSGVTNNSPLHF. CDR3 sequence (DNA): TGTGCCAGCAGTTACTCCGGCGTAACCAATAATTCACCCCTCCACTTT.

As to this clone: Additional DNA sequences in this sample encode the identical CDR3. The CDR3 reads CASSQVGGPYNEQFF. The CDR3, as DNA: TGCGCCAGCAGCCAAGTCGGCGGTCCCTACAATGAGCAGTTCTTC. V usage is TRBV4-1 and J usage is TRBJ2-1, with D unresolved. CDR3 length: 15 residues. The germline gives CDR1 MGHRA, CDR2 YSYEKL. Trimming shortened V by 1 base and J by 2 bases, and 9 bases separated the two germline ends.

This clone was detected only once. The chain employs TRBV10-3 and TRBJ2-4; possible D gene TRBD2, 6 bases. V lost 8 bases, J lost 0 bases, and 8 bases lay in between. The CDR3 runs to 13 residues. CDR1 and CDR2 (germline): ENHRY, SYGVKD. CDR3 DNA sequence: TGTGCCATCTCGGGGGTAGCCAAAAACATTCAGTACTTC. This translates into CAISGVAKNIQYF.

CDR3 nucleotide sequence: TGTGCCAGCAGCTATGGGACAAAGAACACCGGGGAGCTGTTTTTT. This translates into CASSYGTKNTGELFF. The J gene is TRBJ2-2, the V gene TRBV11-2; a possible D gene is TRBD1 (6 bases). Trimming shortened V by 4 bases and J by 1 base, and 10 bases separated the two germline ends. This CDR3 contains 15 residues. The germline CDR1 and CDR2 sequences are SGHAT and FQNNGV.

The rearrangement links TRBV27 to TRBJ2-7, with D uncertain. The CDR3 totals 13 residues. Trimming left V 1 base short and J 6 bases short, with 10 bases between. In germline, CDR1 is MNHEY, CDR2 SMNVEV (reference sequence). The CDR3 region is CASSLFPPSEQYF. The DNA of the CDR3 is TGTGCCAGCAGTTTATTCCCCCCGTCCGAGCAGTACTTC.

As concerns this clone: At one of its ends the junction is not consistent with the germline gene, which may arise from a read error. The J gene is TRBJ1-2, the V gene TRBV7-2; D gene unclear. CDR1 and CDR2 (germline): SGHTA, FQGNSA. This CDR3 spans 12 amino acids. CDR3 loop: CASSPPPGPFIF. CDR3 coding DNA: TGTGCCAGCAGCCCCCCCCCTGGGCCTTTTATCTTC.

The J gene is TRBJ1-5, the V gene TRBV6-1, with D perhaps matching TRBD1 (5 bases). Germline V gives CDR1 MNHNS, CDR2 SASEGT. This CDR3 has 14 residues. The V end lost 4 bases, the J end lost 4 bases, and 11 bases lay between the germline ends. In nucleotides, the CDR3 is TGTGCCAGCAGTGGGGACGGAACGAATCAGCCCCAGCATTTT. It encodes CASSGDGTNQPQHF.

This clone was seen once. The chain joins TRBV6-1 to TRBJ2-7, with a tentative D call TRBD1 (6 bases). Germline CDR1 MNHNS, CDR2 SASEGT. V gave up 0 bases and J gave up 9 bases, with 9 bases separating them. This CDR3 has 12 residues. Written as DNA, the CDR3 is TGTGCCAGCAGTGAAGCGCAACAGGGGCAGTACTTC. Translating gives CASSEAQQGQYF.

The chain carries TRBV11-2 and TRBJ2-7; 8 bases line up with TRBD2. There are 15 residues in the CDR3. Germline V gene sequence: CDR1 SGHAT, CDR2 FQNNGV. Unmatched junction bases numbered 7, after V lost 4 bases and J lost 2 bases. Here the CDR3 DNA reads TGTGCCAGCAGCTCAGCGGGAGTGACACCCTACGAGCAGTACTTC. Its translation is CASSSAGVTPYEQYF.

The rearrangement joins TRBV6-1 to TRBJ1-6; D uncertain. This CDR3 is built from 13 residues. Germline V gives CDR1 MNHNS, CDR2 SASEGT. Trimming stripped 1 base from V and 10 bases from J, with 8 bases between. CDR3 coding DNA: TGTGCCAGCAGTGAAGATCCGCAATCACCCCTCCACTTT. Its translation is CASSEDPQSPLHF.

J is TRBJ2-5 and V is TRBV10-3, with a tentative D call TRBD2 (5 bases). The end of the DNA is better explained by TRBJ2-7, so the J call may be wrong. The germline V gene has CDR1 ENHRY and CDR2 SYGVKD. CDR3 length equals 14 residues. This CDR3 reads CAMSSYSDSYEQYF. The CDR3 nucleotides read TGTGCCATGTCGAGCTATAGCGACTCCTACGAGCAGTACTTC.

The chain links TRBV10-2 to TRBJ2-5; 7 bases line up with TRBD1. Germline V CDR1 and CDR2: WSHSY, SAAADI. J gave up 1 base and V 4 bases, and 9 bases lay outside the gene matches. The CDR3 totals 16 residues. The CDR3 nucleotides read TGCGCCAGCAGTGCGGGACAGAACAACATCCAAGAGACCCAGTACTTC. The encoded protein is CASSAGQNNIQETQYF.

This chain uses TRBV7-9 with TRBJ2-3; no firm D call. CDR1 is SEHNR and CDR2 is FQNEAQ in the germline V gene (reference sequence). The CDR3 length is 15 residues. Trimming removed 5 bases from V and 4 bases from J, with 16 bases in between. The CDR3 sequence: CASSQFPPSADTQYF. The CDR3 DNA reads as TGTGCCAGCAGCCAGTTCCCCCCGTCCGCAGATACGCAGTATTTT.

The rearrangement uses TRBV25-1 and TRBJ2-3; D unclear. Trimming shortened V by 8 bases and J by 1 base, and 16 bases separated the two germline ends. Per germline, CDR1 MGHDK and CDR2 SYGVNS. This CDR3 has 15 residues. The CDR3 region has the DNA TGTGCCAGCGCCCCGACTGTGGGTGGCACAGATACGCAGTATTTT. This codes for CASAPTVGGTDTQYF.